Listed below are T cell receptor beta chains from one sample, sequenced in a study of cytomegalovirus exposure and HLA in healthy donors. Assay used: immunoSEQ multiplex PCR; TCRdb lists only in-frame clones, some missing. The sample carries 77,000 or so clones, about 71% recorded once. Sequenced material: PBMCs. All receptors come from a woman aged 40 to 50 in good health and CMV-seronegative. CDR3s include the opening cysteine and the closing phenylalanine or tryptophan. D genes are given only for firm matches. Size values are once, few and many counts, or a class for expanded clones, and some rows have none.

j_call d_call v_call clone_size cdr3_nt cdr3_aa
TRBJ2-3 . TRBV27 . TGTGCCAGCAGTTCAGTCCCGCCAGATACGCAGTATTTT CASSSVPPDTQYF
TRBJ2-5 TRBD2 TRBV27 once TGTGCCAGCACCGCTGCGGGGGGACGGGAGACCCAGTACTTC CASTAAGGRETQYF
TRBJ2-2 . TRBV10-3 . TGTGCCATCAGTGAGTCGAAACAGCACACCGGGGAGCTGTTTTTT CAISESKQHTGELFF
TRBJ1-4 . TRBV27 few TGTGCCAGCAGAGAAAGAGGCGGGGGAAACCTTAATGAAAAACTGTTTTTT CASRERGGGNLNEKLFF
TRBJ2-2 TRBD1 TRBV7-3 . TGTGCCAGCAGCTTCGTCCCCGGACAGGGGCGGTCCGGGGAGCTGTTTTTT CASSFVPGQGRSGELFF
TRBJ2-7 . TRBV13 once TGTGCCAGCAGACCCCAGGGTCAGTACGAGCAGTACTTC CASRPQGQYEQYF
TRBJ1-1 . TRBV6-1 once TGTGCCAGCAGCCGCCAACAGGGTAACACTGAAGCTTTCTTT CASSRQQGNTEAFF
TRBJ2-3 TRBD2 TRBV27 few TGTGCCAGCAGTGTAGCGGGGTCTACTAGCACAGATACGCAGTATTTT CASSVAGSTSTDTQYF
TRBJ1-1 . TRBV18 . TGTGCCAGCTCACCACAGGTGGTAGGGAGGAACACTGAAGCTTTCTTT CASSPQVVGRNTEAFF
TRBJ2-1 . TRBV20-1 . TGCAGTGCCATACTAGTGAATGAGCAGTTCTTC CSAILVNEQFF
TRBJ2-7 TRBD2 TRBV29-1 . TGCAGCGTTACCGGAACGGGAGGCGAGCAGTACTTC CSVTGTGGEQYF
TRBJ1-1 . TRBV18 . TGTGCCAGCTCACCAGCTATCCAGAACACTGAAGCTTTCTTT CASSPAIQNTEAFF
TRBJ1-3 . TRBV13 . TGTGCCAGCAGCTTCGGGGAGAACACCATATATTTT CASSFGENTIYF
TRBJ2-1 . TRBV30 . TGTGCCTGGAGAGGGGGGGCCTACAATGAGCAGTTCTTC CAWRGGAYNEQFF
TRBJ1-5 . TRBV10-3 . TGTGCCATAAAGAGCGGGGGGGCGGAAAATAGCAATCAGCCCCAGCATTTT CAIKSGGAENSNQPQHF
TRBJ2-6 TRBD1 TRBV2 . TGTGCCAGCAGCCAGACAGGGGATGGGGCCAACGTCCTGACTTTC CASSQTGDGANVLTF
TRBJ2-7 . TRBV9 . TGTGCCAGCAGCGTAGCTACAGGGCCGGGGGAGCAGTACTTC CASSVATGPGEQYF
TRBJ2-7 TRBD1 TRBV25-1 medium-sized TGTGCCAGCAGTAAGGGGACAGACGTCTACGAGCAGTACTTC CASSKGTDVYEQYF
TRBJ2-1 TRBD2 TRBV15 . TGTGCCACCAGCAGCCTTGGGGGGGGCTCCTACAATGAGCAGTTCTTC CATSSLGGGSYNEQFF
TRBJ2-7 . TRBV30 once TGTGCCTGGAGTGCTTCTAAATCCTACGAGCAGTACTTC CAWSASKSYEQYF
TRBJ2-7 TRBD1 TRBV6-6 . TGTGCCAGCAGTCTTGGACAGGGAAAATACGAGCAGTACTTC CASSLGQGKYEQYF
TRBJ2-1 TRBD2 TRBV27 . TGTGCCAGCAGTTATAGGACTAGCGGAAATGAGCAGTTCTTC CASSYRTSGNEQFF
TRBJ2-7 . TRBV5-4 . TGTGCCAGCAGCTTGTTAGAGGGAGTCCCCTACGAGCAGTACTTC CASSLLEGVPYEQYF
TRBJ2-7 TRBD1 TRBV6-6 . TGTGCCAGCAGTTACCCCACAGGGGGCAAAGCCTACGAGCAGTACTTC CASSYPTGGKAYEQYF
TRBJ2-5 . TRBV19 few TGTGCCAGTAGTATGGCCCAGGAGACCCAGTACTTC CASSMAQETQYF
TRBJ2-5 TRBD2 TRBV4-1 . TGCGCCAGCAGCCTCGACCACCCTAGCGGGCAAGAGACCCAGTACTTC CASSLDHPSGQETQYF
TRBJ2-1 . TRBV7-3 . TGTGCCAGCAGCCCCGAGCGGGCAAATTACAATGAGCAGTTCTTC CASSPERANYNEQFF
TRBJ2-5 TRBD1 TRBV9 . TGTGCCAGCAGCGTAGAAGGGACAGGTACTTCGATGCAGTACTTC CASSVEGTGTSMQYF
TRBJ2-2 . TRBV28 . TGTGCCAGTTGGGGCGTTTTTAGAGGGGAGCTGTTTTTT CASWGVFRGELFF
TRBJ2-7 . TRBV9 once TGTGCCAGCAGCCCTAGCGGGACAGGGGTCCCCTACGAGCAGTACTTC CASSPSGTGVPYEQYF
TRBJ2-3 . TRBV6-1 . TGTGCCAGCAGTGTTAACCCCTCTTTGAACACCGGGGATACGCAGTATTTT CASSVNPSLNTGDTQYF
TRBJ2-1 . TRBV7-2 . TGTGCCAGCAGCATGGGGGGACTGGGAAAATACAATGAGCAGTTCTTC CASSMGGLGKYNEQFF
TRBJ2-7 . TRBV7-9 . TGTGCCAGCAGCTTAGTCCACGAGCAGTACTTC CASSLVHEQYF
TRBJ1-1 . TRBV5-6 once TGTGCCAGCAGCTTCAGCGGTATGAACACTGAAGCTTTCTTT CASSFSGMNTEAFF
TRBJ1-4 . TRBV28 . TGTGCCAGCAGCGCCTACAGGGCAACTAATGAAAAACTGTTTTTT CASSAYRATNEKLFF
TRBJ2-3 . TRBV2 . TGTGCCAGCAGTGAACTAGAAACAGATACGCAGTATTTT CASSELETDTQYF
TRBJ1-1 . TRBV7-9 . TGTGCCAGCAGCCAAGGACAGTTGAACACTGAAGCTTTCTTT CASSQGQLNTEAFF
TRBJ2-7 . TRBV29-1 . TGCAGCGTTGACAGCTACGAGCAGTACTTC CSVDSYEQYF
TRBJ2-5 . TRBV7-2 . TGTGCCAGCAGCCCCCGGGGTCCGGCAGGAGAGACCCAGTACTTC CASSPRGPAGETQYF
TRBJ1-1 TRBD1 TRBV12-5 medium-sized TGTGCTAGTGGTTTGGTACGGAGGGACAGGGTGCTCCCTAACACTGAAGCTTTCTTT CASGLVRRDRVLPNTEAFF
TRBJ2-7 TRBD1 TRBV4-3 . TGCGCCAGCAGCCTAGACAGGGGAGCCTACGAGCAGTACTTC CASSLDRGAYEQYF
TRBJ2-5 . TRBV7-7 . TGTGCCAGCAGCTTAAATCCAGGCGAGACCCAGTACTTC CASSLNPGETQYF
TRBJ1-1 TRBD1 TRBV19 few TGTGCCAGTAGTACAGGACAGGCGATGACTGAAGCTTTCTTT CASSTGQAMTEAFF
TRBJ1-2 . TRBV2 . TGTGCCAGCAGTGCCCATGACAGTAACTATGGCTACACCTTC CASSAHDSNYGYTF
TRBJ2-1 . TRBV6-5 . TGTGCCAGCAGCCGGGGGACTTCCCTCGGAAATGAGCAGTTCTTC CASSRGTSLGNEQFF
TRBJ2-7 TRBD2 TRBV18 . TGTGCCAGCTCACCCTTGAAGGCTAGCGGGAAGATTATCTACGAGCAGTACTTC CASSPLKASGKIIYEQYF
TRBJ2-7 TRBD1 TRBV9 . TGTGCCAGCAGCGTAGGGACAGGGGCCTACGAGCAGTACTTC CASSVGTGAYEQYF
TRBJ1-2 . TRBV29-1 . TGCAGCGTTGATGAGGGTACCGGCTACACCTTC CSVDEGTGYTF